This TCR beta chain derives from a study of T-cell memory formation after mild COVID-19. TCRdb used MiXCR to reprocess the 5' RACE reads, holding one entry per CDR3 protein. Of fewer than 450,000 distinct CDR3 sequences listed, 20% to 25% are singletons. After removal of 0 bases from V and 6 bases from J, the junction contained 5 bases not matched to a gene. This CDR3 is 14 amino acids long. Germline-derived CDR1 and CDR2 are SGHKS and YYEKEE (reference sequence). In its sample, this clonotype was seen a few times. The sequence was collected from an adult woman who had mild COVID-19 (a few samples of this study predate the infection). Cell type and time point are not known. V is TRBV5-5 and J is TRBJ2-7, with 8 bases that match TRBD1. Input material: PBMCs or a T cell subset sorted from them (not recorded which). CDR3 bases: TGTGCCAGCAGCTTGGGGACAGGGACAACCGAGCAGTACTTC. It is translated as CASSLGTGTTEQYF.